Below, 14 T cell receptor beta chains from the same sample are listed, as sequenced in a study of beta chain features in type 1 diabetes (dated by TCRdb to 2017 to 2018). On the study overall, not on this receptor specifically: Type 1 diabetes patients showed a moderate but significant shortening of TCRB CDR3 length in all four CD4+ subsets.

These TCRs are of unknown antigen specificity. Libraries were made using the immunoSEQ multiplex PCR assay. All of the isolated RNA was reverse transcribed with the High Capacity cDNA Reverse Transcription Kit, so expressed TCRB transcripts were sequenced. TCRdb mirrors the immuneACCESS table, restricted to in-frame sequences. Some clones are absent from its copies; in checked studies, under half trace to an unresolved V gene, and the reason for the others is unknown. The sample table holds hundreds of thousands of clones, of which more than 12% were seen once. Just under 0.04% of the sample is taken by the ten largest. Material for sequencing was naive CD4+ T cells from blood. The cell subset or site label corresponds to: true naive CD4+ T cells. The receptor set was obtained from a man aged 18 to 29 with type 1 diabetes.

The gene calls are TRBV7-9 and TRBJ2-7, with D tentatively TRBD1 or TRBD2 (5 bases each). V shed 5 bases and J shed 1 base, with 15 bases lying between them. Germline CDR1 is SEHNR and CDR2 is FQNEAQ (reference sequence). The CDR3 loop spans 15 amino acids. CDR3 nucleotide sequence: TGTGCCAGCAGCCTAGGGACCGCCGTATCCTACGAGCAGTACTTC. This sequence encodes CASSLGTAVSYEQYF.

This clone was seen only a few times. The chain has TRBV11-2 and TRBJ1-2; no reliable D call. The CDR3 extends over 13 amino acids. Germline lookup yields CDR1 SGHAT and CDR2 FQNNGV. The ends were cut back, 4 bases at V and 8 bases at J, with 14 bases in the middle. CDR3 in DNA: TGTGCCAGCAGCTCCATGGGAAGTTGGGGCTACACCTTC. Translating gives CASSSMGSWGYTF. Full variable domain (missing parts from reference TRBV11-2 and TRBJ1-2): EAGVAQSPRYKIIEKRQSVAFWCNPISGHATLYWYQQILGQGPKLLIQFQNNGVVDDSQLPKDRFSAERLKGVDSTLKIQPAKLEDSAVYLCASSSMGSWGYTFGSGTRLTVV.

The J gene is TRBJ2-4, the V gene TRBV6-1, with a tentative D call TRBD1 (5 bases). The germline V and J ends were trimmed by 8 bases and 0 bases, with 11 bases remaining between them. Germline V gene sequence: CDR1 MNHNS, CDR2 SASEGT. This CDR3 spans 14 amino acids. CDR3 bases: TGTGCCAGCCGACAGTCGATAGCCAAAAACATTCAGTACTTC. Its translation is CASRQSIAKNIQYF.

The CDR3 coding sequence is TGTGCCAGCACCGACAGGGGGAGCACAGATACGCAGTATTTT. This translates into CASTDRGSTDTQYF. This chain joins TRBV2 and TRBJ2-3, with 9 positions matching TRBD1. J was trimmed by 0 bases and V by 7 bases; bases with no gene match: 2. The CDR3 length is 14 residues. The germline gives CDR1 SNHLY, CDR2 FYNNEI.

The V gene is TRBV6-5, the J gene TRBJ1-4; D unclear. CDR1 and CDR2 (germline): MNHEY, SVGAGI. The CDR3 sequence is 15 residues long. V lost 2 bases to trimming and J lost 2 bases, with 9 bases between them. This CDR3 reads CASSYNGITNEKLFF. CDR3 in DNA: TGTGCCAGCAGTTACAATGGGATTACTAATGAAAAACTGTTTTTT.

This clone was seen more than once but under ten times. This sequence joins TRBV7-2 and TRBJ1-2; no reliable D call. CDR3 length equals 13 residues. The V gene lost 1 base and the J gene lost 5 bases, with 8 bases spanning the gap. The germline V gene encodes CDR1 SGHTA and CDR2 FQGNSA. Here the CDR3 reads CASSLVVGYGYTF. The CDR3 DNA follows: TGTGCCAGCAGCTTAGTTGTAGGGTATGGCTACACCTTC.

This clone appeared a few times. V is TRBV7-9 and J is TRBJ2-5; D tentatively reads TRBD1 or TRBD2 (5 bases each). CDR3 length: 15 residues. Germline V CDR1 and CDR2: SEHNR, FQNEAQ (reference sequence). The ends were cut back, 6 bases at V and 1 base at J, with 15 bases in the middle. This CDR3 is CASSRDQRGQETQYF. CDR3 DNA: TGTGCCAGCAGTCGGGACCAAAGGGGCCAAGAGACCCAGTACTTC.

This clone came up a few times. J is TRBJ1-2 and V is TRBV30; no clear D. The CDR3 has 11 amino acids. The V gene's germline CDR1 is GTSNPN and CDR2 SVGIG (reference sequence). Trimming shortened V by 5 bases and J by 3 bases, and 7 bases separated the two germline ends. CDR3 sequence (DNA): TGTGCCTGGGACATCGACTATGGCTACACCTTC. It codes for CAWDIDYGYTF.

There are a few counts of this clone. This chain connects TRBV5-1 to TRBJ2-3, with a possible D match to TRBD1 (5 bases). V was shortened by 4 bases and J by 6 bases, with 9 bases between the two germline ends. CDR3 length: 12 residues. Germline CDR1 is SGHRS and CDR2 is YFSETQ. CDR3 DNA sequence: TGCGCCAGCAGCCCCCCAGGGGATACGCAGTATTTT. Its protein is CASSPPGDTQYF.

This clone was recorded a few times. V and J are TRBV25-1 and TRBJ2-7; unclear D gene. The germline V gene encodes CDR1 MGHDK and CDR2 SYGVNS. V dropped 2 bases and J dropped 2 bases, with 10 bases sitting between them. The CDR3 loop spans 14 amino acids. The CDR3 region has the DNA TGTGCCAGCAGTGAACCGACACGTACCTACGAGCAGTACTTC. Amino acid sequence: CASSEPTRTYEQYF.

This clone has more than one count but fewer than ten. The chain uses TRBV4-2 and TRBJ1-3, with unresolved D. The CDR3 totals 14 residues. Germline assignment: CDR1 LGHNA and CDR2 YNFKEQ. The ends were cut back, 0 bases at V and 2 bases at J, with 5 bases in the middle. The chain's CDR3 is CASSQEAPGNTIYF. In nucleotides, the CDR3 is TGTGCCAGCAGCCAAGAAGCCCCTGGAAACACCATATATTTT.

V is TRBV30 and J is TRBJ2-7; D gene ambiguous. Germline CDR1 GTSNPN, CDR2 SVGIG (reference sequence). This CDR3 has 14 amino acids. With 4 bases removed from V and 2 bases from J, the gap between germline ends came to 15 bases. The CDR3 here is CAWMRSQPPYEQYF. CDR3 bases: TGTGCCTGGATGAGGTCACAGCCACCCTACGAGCAGTACTTC.

The chain links TRBV5-6 to TRBJ2-5; no clear D. V was pared by 3 bases and J by 5 bases, with 8 bases between. CDR1 and CDR2 (germline): SGHDT, YYEEEE. The CDR3 runs 12 residues. The CDR3 DNA follows: TGTGCCAGCAGCTCGGGCCCGGAGACCCAGTACTTC. It translates to CASSSGPETQYF.

This clone was observed a few times. The chain uses TRBV20-1 and TRBJ1-2; D gene uncertain. Trimming took off 0 bases at V and 3 bases at J, with 2 bases between the two ends. The CDR3 loop spans 11 amino acids. Germline V CDR1 and CDR2: DFQATT, SNEGSKA (reference sequence). The CDR3 nucleotides are TGCAGTGCTAGAGATTACTATGGCTACACCTTC. Its protein product is CSARDYYGYTF.